The 22 T cell receptor beta chains below were found in one sample sequenced in a study of cytomegalovirus exposure and HLA in healthy donors. PCR amplification relied on 60 Vbeta primers (plus 13 Jbeta primers). The data were produced by immunoSEQ multiplex PCR, yet TCRdb's version contains in-frame clones alone and is incomplete. Here the sample spans 180,000 or so clones, approximately 83% being singletons. The sequenced sample was PBMCs. The receptors shown here come from a boy aged 2 to 10 in good health and CMV-seronegative.

The chain couples TRBV10-3 to TRBJ2-1, with D tentatively TRBD2 (6 bases). Germline V gene lookup returns CDR1 ENHRY and CDR2 SYGVKD. The CDR3 covers 18 residues. Trimming left V 2 bases short and J 5 bases short, with 22 bases between. The CDR3 here is CAISEGGWGTQGDNEQFF. CDR3 DNA: TGTGCCATCAGTGAGGGCGGGTGGGGGACTCAAGGAGACAATGAGCAGTTCTTC.

V gene TRBV29-1 combines with J gene TRBJ2-1, with a weak D call TRBD2 (5 bases). CDR1 and CDR2 from the germline V gene are SQVTM and ANQGSEA. Trimming stripped 4 bases from V and 5 bases from J, with 21 bases between. CDR3 length: 16 residues. DNA of the CDR3: TGCAGCGTTGCCGGGCCCTTAAGCGGTTCCCACAATGAGCAGTTCTTC. It codes for CSVAGPLSGSHNEQFF.

The genes are TRBV6-1 and TRBJ1-4; 10 bases match TRBD1. The CDR3 consists of 14 residues. Per germline, CDR1 MNHNS and CDR2 SASEGT. Trimming at V came to 5 bases and at J to 8 bases, leaving 5 bases not matched to a gene. This CDR3 is CASSRGQGREKLFF. The CDR3 nucleotides are TGTGCCAGCAGTCGGGGACAGGGGCGGGAAAAACTGTTTTTT.

This chain joins TRBV11-3 and TRBJ2-7; D perhaps matches TRBD1 (6 bases). Germline V gene data show CDR1 as SGHNT and CDR2 as YENEEA. Between the trimmed V and J ends, which lost 5 bases and 4 bases, there was a span of 15 bases. This CDR3 region has 14 residues. The CDR3 region is CASSLGEGEYEQYF. The CDR3 DNA is TGTGCCAGCAGCCTGGGAGAGGGGGAGTACGAGCAGTACTTC.

The chain is built from TRBV7-8 and TRBJ2-2; D perhaps matches TRBD2 (5 bases). CDR1 and CDR2 from the germline V gene are SGHVS and FQNEAQ. The CDR3 spans 13 residues. Trimming took 5 bases from V and 6 from J, leaving 10 bases between them. CDR3 nucleotide sequence: TGTGCCAGCAGCGCCCCCGGGGCCGGGGAGCTGTTTTTT. Encoded protein: CASSAPGAGELFF.

This chain joins TRBV15 and TRBJ2-7; 10 bases fit TRBD1. The trim removed 8 bases at V and 3 bases at J, leaving 7 bases unmatched. The CDR3 loop spans 14 amino acids. Germline V gene data show CDR1 as LNHNV and CDR2 as YYDKDF (reference sequence). The DNA of the CDR3 is TGTGCCACCGGGCCCGGGACAGGGGTCTACGAGCAGTACTTC. This gives the protein CATGPGTGVYEQYF.

The count of this clone is one. In DNA form, the CDR3 reads TGTGCCAGCAGCTTAGATAACGGGGGATCACCCCTCCACTTT. Translating it yields CASSLDNGGSPLHF. The rearrangement uses TRBV7-2 and TRBJ1-6; D is possibly TRBD1 (5 bases). Germline CDR1 and CDR2: SGHTA and FQGNSA. The CDR3 has 14 residues. V shed 1 base and J shed 10 bases, with 11 bases lying between them.

CDR3 coding DNA: TGTGCCAGTAGTATAGTAGGGCAGGGGCGACAGCCCCAGCATTTT. This sequence encodes CASSIVGQGRQPQHF. The chain has TRBV19 and TRBJ1-5; maybe TRBD1 (6 bases). The CDR3 extends over 15 amino acids. The V end was cut by 1 base, the J end by 7 bases, with 14 bases between. CDR1 is LNHDA, CDR2 SQIVND, per germline (reference sequence). The full variable domain, rest sourced from reference TRBV19 and TRBJ1-5, is DGGITQSPKYLFRKEGQNVTLSCEQNLNHDAMYWYRQDPGQGLRLIYYSQIVNDFQKGDIAEGYSVSREKKESFPLTVTSAQKNPTAFYLCASSIVGQGRQPQHFGDGTRLSIL.

The J gene is TRBJ2-5, the V gene TRBV27; 9 bases align to TRBD1. This CDR3 has 15 residues. The germline CDR1 and CDR2 sequences are MNHEY and SMNVEV (reference sequence). V lost 5 bases and J lost 6; bases outside the gene matches: 10. CDR3 DNA: TGTGCCAGCAGTACGCCACAGGGGGCGTTAAAGACCCAGTACTTC. It codes for CASSTPQGALKTQYF.

V is TRBV6-6 and J is TRBJ1-1; D uncertain. The CDR3 is 15 residues long. Deletions cut 5 bases from V and 4 bases from J, with 17 bases between. Germline CDR1 is MNHNY and CDR2 is SVGAGI (reference sequence). The CDR3 DNA is TGTGCCAGCAGTCCCTACTCTTTGGTCGGCACTGAAGCTTTCTTT. Its translation is CASSPYSLVGTEAFF.

The V and J genes are TRBV10-3 and TRBJ2-4, with 7 bases identical to TRBD1. The V and J ends lost 3 bases and 1 base, in that order; junction bases with no gene match: 3. The germline CDR1 and CDR2 sequences are ENHRY and SYGVKD. The CDR3 consists of 15 residues. CDR3 nucleotide sequence: TGTGCCATCAGTGACTCGACAGGGGCCAAAAACATTCAGTACTTC. The encoded protein is CAISDSTGAKNIQYF.

The rearrangement links TRBV27 to TRBJ1-1; TRBD1 agrees at 11 bases. Germline values: CDR1 MNHEY, CDR2 SMNVEV (reference sequence). This CDR3 spans 18 amino acids. V lost 5 bases, J lost 2 bases, and 13 bases stayed unmatched. CDR3 region: CASSNGQGAIQGNTEAFF. The CDR3 bases are TGTGCCAGCAGTAACGGACAGGGGGCGATCCAAGGCAACACTGAAGCTTTCTTT.

This clone was seen a handful of times. The chain employs TRBV7-9 and TRBJ1-2; D ambiguous. The CDR3 runs to 13 residues. Germline CDR1 reads SEHNR; CDR2 reads FQNEAQ (reference sequence). Trimming took off 5 bases at V and 0 bases at J, with 7 bases between the two ends. The CDR3 DNA reads TGTGCCAGCAGCCTTCCGGCTAACTATGGCTACACCTTC. It codes for CASSLPANYGYTF.

V gene TRBV7-9 combines with J gene TRBJ1-2; D not certain. Trimming stripped 3 bases from V and 0 bases from J, with 5 bases between. Germline V gene data show CDR1 as SEHNR and CDR2 as FQNEAQ (reference sequence). The CDR3 sequence is 13 residues long. The DNA for the CDR3 is TGTGCCAGCAGCTTTATCCCTAACTATGGCTACACCTTC. Protein: CASSFIPNYGYTF.

The CDR3 DNA sequence: TGCGCCAGCAGACTCCGGGACAGGGGCACCGGGGAGCTGTTTTTT. This sequence encodes CASRLRDRGTGELFF. The chain is built from TRBV4-3 and TRBJ2-2; 10 bases line up with TRBD1. The CDR3 runs 15 residues. CDR1 LGHNA and CDR2 YSLEER come from the germline V gene. The junction had 5 bases not matched to a gene; V was cut back by 6 bases and J by 4 bases.

The gene calls are TRBV25-1 and TRBJ1-1, with 12 bases matching TRBD1. This CDR3 has 18 amino acids. CDR1 and CDR2 (germline): MGHDK, SYGVNS. Germline trimming cut 1 base from V and 3 bases from J; bases unmatched to any gene: 9. In nucleotides, the CDR3 is TGTGCCAGCAGTGAATTCCGCGGGACAGGGGGCAGCGACACTGAAGCTTTCTTT. It codes for CASSEFRGTGGSDTEAFF.

The V gene is TRBV18, the J gene TRBJ2-1; weak D call: TRBD1 (6 bases). Trimming took off 1 base at V and 1 base at J, with 8 bases between the two ends. Germline-derived CDR1 and CDR2 are KGHSH and LQKENI. The CDR3 runs 15 residues. CDR3: CASSPRTGSYNEQFF. The DNA for the CDR3 is TGTGCCAGCTCACCACGTACAGGGTCCTACAATGAGCAGTTCTTC. Variable domain in full (rest from reference TRBV18 and TRBJ2-1): NAGVMQNPRHLVRRRGQEARLRCSPMKGHSHVYWYRQLPEEGLKFMVYLQKENIIDESGMPKERFSAEFPKEGPSILRIQQVVRGDSAAYFCASSPRTGSYNEQFFGPGTRLTVL.

The V gene is TRBV7-2, the J gene TRBJ2-5; D gene unclear. The CDR3 loop spans 14 amino acids. Germline values: CDR1 SGHTA, CDR2 FQGNSA. Trimming removed 1 base from V and 4 bases from J, with 10 bases in between. CDR3 region: CASSLGVFSETQYF. The CDR3 DNA reads TGTGCCAGCAGCTTAGGTGTATTTTCAGAGACCCAGTACTTC. The full variable domain, its missing parts supplied by reference TRBV7-2 and TRBJ2-5, is GAGVSQSPSNKVTEKGKDVELRCDPISGHTALYWYRQSLGQGLEFLIYFQGNSAPDKSGLPSDRFSAERTGGSVSTLTIQRTQQEDSAVYLCASSLGVFSETQYFGPGTRLLVL.

This chain joins TRBV5-1 and TRBJ1-1; 9 bases agree with TRBD1. Germline CDR1 reads SGHRS; CDR2 reads YFSETQ. Trimming cost V 4 bases and J 8 bases; bases outside gene matches: 9. The CDR3 spans 14 residues. CDR3 DNA: TGCGCCAGCAGCCCCGGGACAGGGAACGGGGAAGCTTTCTTT. Translation: CASSPGTGNGEAFF.

This clone was observed a few times. V and J are TRBV10-3 and TRBJ2-2; 13 positions agree with TRBD2. The germline V gene has CDR1 ENHRY and CDR2 SYGVKD. After removal of 6 bases from V and 1 base from J, the junction contained 8 bases not matched to a gene. The CDR3 consists of 18 residues. The CDR3: CAIRPTSGGLENTGELFF. The CDR3 coding sequence is TGTGCCATCAGACCGACTAGCGGGGGGCTAGAGAACACCGGGGAGCTGTTTTTT.

This clone was detected only a few times. The V and J genes are TRBV18 and TRBJ2-5, with D possibly matching TRBD1 (5 bases). The CDR3 has 13 amino acids. The V end lost 0 bases, the J end lost 4 bases, and 6 bases lay between the germline ends. Germline V gene data show CDR1 as KGHSH and CDR2 as LQKENI. In DNA form, the CDR3 reads TGTGCCAGCTCACCACCTACAGGAGAGACCCAGTACTTC. Translated: CASSPPTGETQYF.

V and J are TRBV7-3 and TRBJ1-6; D remains ambiguous. The germline CDR1 and CDR2 sequences are SGHTA and FQGTGA. This CDR3 contains 16 residues. Trimming pared 1 base from V and 6 bases from J, leaving 13 bases between. CDR3 sequence reads: CASSLRAVDTNSPLHF. The CDR3 nucleotides read TGTGCCAGCAGCTTAAGGGCAGTCGACACTAATTCACCCCTCCACTTT.